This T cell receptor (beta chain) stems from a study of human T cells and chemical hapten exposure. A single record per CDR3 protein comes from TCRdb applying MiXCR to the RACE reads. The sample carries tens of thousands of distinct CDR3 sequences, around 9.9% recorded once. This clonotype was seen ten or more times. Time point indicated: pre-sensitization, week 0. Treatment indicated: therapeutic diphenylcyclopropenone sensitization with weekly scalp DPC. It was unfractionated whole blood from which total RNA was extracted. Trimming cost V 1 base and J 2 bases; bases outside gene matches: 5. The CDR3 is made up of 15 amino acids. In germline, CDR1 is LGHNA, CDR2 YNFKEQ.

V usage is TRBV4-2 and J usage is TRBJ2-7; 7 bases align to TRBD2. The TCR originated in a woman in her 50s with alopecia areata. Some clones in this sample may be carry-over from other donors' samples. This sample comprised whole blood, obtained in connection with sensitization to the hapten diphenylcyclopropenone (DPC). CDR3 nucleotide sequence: TGTGCCAGCAGCCAAGGTGGGGGGGTCCCCTACGAGCAGTACTTC. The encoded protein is CASSQGGGVPYEQYF.